The entry that follows covers one TCR beta chain sequence. This clone occurred once. No antigen is known for it. No base quality information exists; no much larger clone differs at one position. Because repertoires were sampled repeatedly during chemoradiotherapy, clonal expansion in the tumor microenvironment could be followed. The library came from the immunoSEQ multiplex PCR assay. Entries here come from immuneACCESS through TCRdb and include only in-frame sequences with V and J called. Some clones fail to appear in such tables; in the studies checked, an unresolved V gene covers under half of the shortfall, and the cause of the remainder is unknown. Within this sample are about 11,000 clones, with roughly 70% of them counted one time only. The top ten clonotypes cover nearly 7.5% of the sample. The record originates from a study of chemoradiotherapy in HPV16-positive cancers (dated by TCRdb to between 2021 and 2022). At the level of the whole study: Using functional T-cell assays on cells from two HPV16-positive patients, the researchers defined candidate HPV-specific T-cell clones and common TCR motifs. Next, the candidate HPV-specific TCRs and motifs were followed in TCR repertoires from around 91 patients with HPV-related cancers. Whether T-cell immunity against the HPV oncoproteins E6 and E7 changes during chemoradiotherapy and whether survival is affected by this immunity were examined in the study. What the study reported, not specific to this receptor: Only a couple of HPV16-positive patients were used to derive the functional definition of HPV-specific T cells, and the survival association was reported for HPV16-positive patients. Expansion of candidate HPV-specific clones and E7-related TCR motifs was observed in the tumor microenvironment during treatment, whereas no such expansion was observed for non-HPV-specific T cells. Improved recurrence-free survival in HPV16-positive patients was associated with expansion of HPV-responsive T cells during chemoradiotherapy.

From the germline V gene, CDR1 is SGHVS and CDR2 is FQNEAQ. Cut back by 1 base and 0 bases, the V and J ends lie 7 bases apart. The CDR3 sequence holds 15 residues, the cysteine and phenylalanine included. Here the CDR3 DNA is all that survives: 45 bases in frame from base 1. Sampling was carried out from a patient who underwent chemoradiotherapy. This clonotype originated in a human donor with HPV-associated anogenital cancer. The rearranged chain carries TRBV7-8 and TRBJ1-5; the D gene cannot be named for sure. The nucleotide sequence is TGTGCCAGCAGCTTAGGACGTATTAGCAATCAGCCCCAGCATTTT. Translated, it gives CASSLGRISNQPQHF.